This T cell receptor beta chain is from a study of vaccination effects on CD4 cells after COVID-19. Study results and caveats: Convalescent patients in the study were few, and early post-infection timepoints were absent.

TCRdb's table, derived via immunoSEQ multiplex PCR, lists solely in-frame clones and lacks some. The sample lists some 30,000 clones, roughly 77% occurring once. Ahead of sequencing, the ViraFEST assay grew antigen-specific CD4+ T cells using viral peptide pools. The culture ran for approximately 10 days, and then CD4+ T cells were isolated. Each person got two doses of an mRNA SARS-CoV-2 vaccine, BNT162b2 or mRNA-1273. Vaccine recipients, nucleocapsid antibody negative, had no prior SARS-CoV-2 infection. Days 3 and 7 saw half the medium replaced with IL-2 medium. On this clone itself: Its cognate antigen is unknown.

The V gene end was trimmed by 0 bases and the J gene end by 10 bases; junction bases not matched to a gene: 9. The CDR3 is 16 residues long. Germline values: CDR1 LNHNV, CDR2 YYDKDF (reference sequence). The sample here was CD4+ T cells from PBMCs cultured with HCoV-229E spike peptides, taken after COVID-19 vaccination. The chain joins TRBV15 to TRBJ1-6, with 7 bases aligning to TRBD1. This receptor was taken from a human donor who received a COVID-19 vaccine. The CDR3 reads CATSRDGTVPQSPLHF. The CDR3 DNA follows: TGTGCCACCAGCAGAGATGGGACAGTCCCCCAATCACCCCTCCACTTT.